The 28 T cell receptor beta chains listed next were all sequenced from one sample in a study of blood T cell repertoires in COVID-19. The protocol was immunoSEQ multiplex PCR, while the TCRdb copy is restricted to in-frame clones and leaves out a portion. The sample has approximately 89,000 clones, 85% seen once; the top ten hold 10% to 15%. The sequenced sample was peripheral blood. These receptors originate from a woman in her 70s with active or convalescent COVID-19.

This rearrangement joins TRBV5-1 to TRBJ2-2, with TRBD1 as a possible D gene (6 bases). This CDR3 contains 15 residues. V lost 6 bases and J lost 3, with 15 bases in between. CDR1 is SGHRS and CDR2 is YFSETQ in the germline V gene. CDR3 nucleotides: TGCGCCAGCAACCCGACGGCAGGGGACACCGGGGAGCTGTTTTTT. Translated: CASNPTAGDTGELFF.

CDR3 residues: CASSLWWAGAGDEQFF. The CDR3 DNA follows: TGTGCCAGCAGTTTATGGTGGGCAGGGGCAGGCGATGAGCAGTTCTTC. The chain carries TRBV27 and TRBJ2-1, with a weak D call TRBD1 (6 bases). V gave up 1 base and J gave up 8 bases, with 18 bases separating them. The CDR3 is made up of 16 amino acids. The V gene's germline CDR1 is MNHEY and CDR2 SMNVEV (reference sequence).

The chain couples TRBV5-1 to TRBJ1-2, with 9 positions matching TRBD1. The CDR3 length is 16 residues. J was trimmed by 4 bases and V by 0 bases; bases with no gene match: 7. The germline V gene encodes CDR1 SGHRS and CDR2 YFSETQ. The CDR3 DNA sequence: TGCGCCAGCAGCTTGGCCAGGACAGGGGACGGCTATGGCTACACCTTC. Protein sequence: CASSLARTGDGYGYTF.

This chain links TRBV9 with TRBJ2-7, with D perhaps matching TRBD2 (6 bases). The CDR3 sequence is 15 residues long. Germline CDR1 reads SGDLS; CDR2 reads YYNGEE. V was cut by 4 bases and J by 2 bases, with 16 bases left in between. The CDR3 nucleotides read TGTGCCAGCAGCTCCCAGGACGGGGGAACCTACGAGCAGTACTTC. It specifies CASSSQDGGTYEQYF.

This clone was picked up one time. The chain recombines TRBV29-1 with TRBJ1-1, with a tentative D call TRBD1 (5 bases). Trimming removed 4 bases from V and 1 base from J, with 16 bases in between. CDR1 is SQVTM and CDR2 is ANQGSEA in the germline V gene. The CDR3 is 15 amino acids. CDR3 region: CSVAPQAVRNTEAFF. The CDR3 DNA reads as TGCAGCGTTGCCCCACAGGCCGTCCGGAACACTGAAGCTTTCTTT.

V and J are TRBV3-1 (or the pseudogene TRBV3-2) and TRBJ1-2; D remains unclear. The germline CDR1 and CDR2 sequences are LGHDT and YNNKEL (reference sequence). There are 12 residues in the CDR3. Trimming removed 1 base at V and 9 bases at J, with 9 bases between. CDR3 amino acids: CASSQVSGRYTF. The CDR3, as DNA: TGTGCCAGCAGCCAAGTTAGCGGACGCTACACCTTC.

The chain joins TRBV4-2 to TRBJ1-5; TRBD1 is a possible D gene (5 bases). The CDR3 totals 15 residues. Looked up from germline, CDR1 is LGHNA and CDR2 is YNFKEQ. Trimming removed 1 base from V and 3 bases from J, with 10 bases in between. CDR3: CASSQVRDNNQPQHF. CDR3 bases: TGTGCCAGCAGCCAAGTCAGGGATAACAATCAGCCCCAGCATTTT.

This clone was counted once. CDR3: CASSVFGGQPGTGSLGSYEQYF. The CDR3 DNA is TGTGCCAGCAGTGTGTTTGGGGGACAACCTGGGACAGGGTCTTTGGGTTCCTACGAGCAGTACTTC. The chain carries TRBV2 and TRBJ2-7; 9 nucleotides line up with TRBD1. The CDR3 runs to 22 residues. V lost 4 bases to trimming and J lost 1 base; unmatched junction nucleotides: 26. Looked up from germline, CDR1 is SNHLY and CDR2 is FYNNEI.

This clone has only a few counts. The V call is TRBV6-5, the J call TRBJ2-2, with D maybe TRBD1 (6 bases). The CDR3 sequence is 15 residues long. The germline V gene has CDR1 MNHEY and CDR2 SVGAGI. Trimming left V 6 bases short and J 0 bases short, with 11 bases between. CDR3 amino acids: CASRNRVTNTGELFF. Here the CDR3 DNA reads TGTGCCAGCAGGAACAGGGTTACGAACACCGGGGAGCTGTTTTTT.

This sequence joins TRBV28 and TRBJ1-5; possibly TRBD1 for D (5 bases). Germline CDR1 is MDHEN and CDR2 is SYDVKM. The CDR3 runs 14 residues. V dropped 8 bases and J dropped 5 bases, with 16 bases sitting between them. CDR3 in amino acids: CASEVGGRDQPQHF. DNA for the CDR3: TGTGCCAGCGAGGTGGGGGGTAGGGATCAGCCCCAGCATTTT.

This clone has just a few counts. This chain joins TRBV14 and TRBJ1-1, with a weak D call TRBD1 (6 bases). Germline loops: CDR1 SGHDN, CDR2 FVKESK. CDR3 size: 16 residues. V was clipped by 10 bases and J by 6 bases, with 27 bases between them. The CDR3 reads CATTAVYREGRPEAFF. DNA of the CDR3: TGTGCCACCACGGCGGTATACAGGGAAGGGAGACCTGAAGCTTTCTTT.

This chain links TRBV3-1 (or the pseudogene TRBV3-2) with TRBJ1-2; D gene uncertain. Per germline, CDR1 LGHDT and CDR2 YNNKEL (reference sequence). This CDR3 contains 12 residues. The V gene lost 6 bases and the J gene lost 8 bases, with 13 bases spanning the gap. CDR3 sequence (DNA): TGTGCCAGCAGGGCGGATTTCTTCGGCTACACCTTC. Amino acid sequence: CASRADFFGYTF.

J is TRBJ2-7 and V is TRBV6-5; maybe TRBD1 (6 bases). This CDR3 is built from 13 residues. V lost 5 bases to trimming and J lost 2 bases, with 10 bases between them. CDR1 and CDR2 from the germline V gene are MNHEY and SVGAGI. The CDR3 bases are TGTGCCAGCAGTCAGGGGTCAACCTACGAGCAGTACTTC. Translated, it gives CASSQGSTYEQYF.

V is TRBV18 and J is TRBJ2-3, with a weak D call TRBD2 (5 bases). Looked up from germline, CDR1 is KGHSH and CDR2 is LQKENI. The CDR3 loop spans 13 amino acids. V was trimmed by 11 bases and J by 0 bases, leaving 12 bases between them. The CDR3 here is CAGNLASTDTQYF. The CDR3, as DNA: TGTGCCGGGAACCTAGCTAGCACAGATACGCAGTATTTT.

This clone was counted between two and nine times. The V and J genes are TRBV10-3 and TRBJ2-7; tentative D call: TRBD2 (5 bases). The V gene lost 4 bases and the J gene lost 1 base, with 17 bases spanning the gap. In germline, CDR1 is ENHRY, CDR2 SYGVKD. This CDR3 comprises 16 residues. The CDR3 DNA reads TGTGCCATCAGTGTGGTTTCGGGGAACAGATCCTACGAGCAGTACTTC. Translating it yields CAISVVSGNRSYEQYF.

The V call is TRBV19, the J call TRBJ1-5; 7 nucleotides agree with TRBD1. V was clipped by 4 bases and J by 4 bases; unmatched bases: 7. The germline V gene encodes CDR1 LNHDA and CDR2 SQIVND (reference sequence). This CDR3 region has 15 residues. The CDR3, as DNA: TGTGCCAGTAGTACCGCGGGACAGATTAATCAGCCCCAGCATTTT. Its protein product is CASSTAGQINQPQHF. The complete variable domain, with remaining parts taken from reference TRBV19 and TRBJ1-5, reads DGGITQSPKYLFRKEGQNVTLSCEQNLNHDAMYWYRQDPGQGLRLIYYSQIVNDFQKGDIAEGYSVSREKKESFPLTVTSAQKNPTAFYLCASSTAGQINQPQHFGDGTRLSIL.

This chain joins TRBV2 and TRBJ2-1; 12 bases line up with TRBD2. Germline assignment: CDR1 SNHLY and CDR2 FYNNEI. Germline trimming cut 6 bases from V and 4 bases from J; bases unmatched to any gene: 4. This CDR3 region has 15 residues. CDR3 sequence: CASRLAGGWYNEQFF. Written as DNA, the CDR3 is TGTGCCAGCAGACTAGCGGGGGGTTGGTACAATGAGCAGTTCTTC.

The J gene is TRBJ1-1, the V gene TRBV2; tentatively, D is TRBD1 (5 bases). The CDR3 has 13 amino acids. Between the trimmed V and J ends, which lost 3 bases and 5 bases, there was a span of 10 bases. Germline V lookup: CDR1 SNHLY, CDR2 FYNNEI. The CDR3 coding sequence is TGTGCCAGCAGTGATCTCAGGGTGACTGAAGCTTTCTTT. This encodes CASSDLRVTEAFF.

V gene TRBV14 combines with J gene TRBJ2-7; 7 bases align to TRBD1. In germline, CDR1 is SGHDN, CDR2 FVKESK. V dropped 5 bases and J dropped 6; count of bases not matched to a gene: 7. The CDR3 length is 13 residues. The chain's CDR3 is CASSSFAGGEQYF. CDR3 sequence (DNA): TGTGCCAGCAGCAGTTTTGCAGGGGGCGAGCAGTACTTC.

This clone was seen more than once but under ten times. This chain joins TRBV29-1 and TRBJ1-5; TRBD1 might be the D (5 bases). Trimming stripped 3 bases from V and 0 bases from J, with 9 bases between. Germline CDR1 SQVTM, CDR2 ANQGSEA. The CDR3 has 14 residues. The CDR3 sequence: CSVDLTVSNQPQHF. The CDR3 DNA reads as TGCAGCGTTGACTTGACAGTTAGCAATCAGCCCCAGCATTTT.

CDR3 nucleotides: TGTGCCAGCAGCGCCCCTCAGGGGGCGCGTAATGAAAAACTGTTTTTT. This encodes CASSAPQGARNEKLFF. V is TRBV11-3 and J is TRBJ1-4, with 8 bases identical to TRBD1. CDR1 and CDR2 (germline): SGHNT, YENEEA. This CDR3 has 16 residues. V lost 5 bases and J lost 4; bases outside the gene matches: 9.

The J gene is TRBJ2-2, the V gene TRBV19; TRBD1 aligns across 8 bases. Per germline, CDR1 LNHDA and CDR2 SQIVND (reference sequence). V lost 6 bases and J lost 6; bases outside the gene matches: 21. The CDR3 contains 19 residues. The DNA for the CDR3 is TGTGCCAGTAGCCGGACAGGGCTCCCCGGTGGGGGAGCCGCCGGGGAGCTGTTTTTT. Protein sequence: CASSRTGLPGGGAAGELFF.

V is TRBV19 and J is TRBJ2-3, with TRBD2 identical over 13 bases. V was clipped by 3 bases and J by 3 bases; unmatched bases: 6. Germline-derived CDR1 and CDR2 are LNHDA and SQIVND (reference sequence). The CDR3 is made up of 17 amino acids. The CDR3 DNA is TGTGCCAGTAGTATGGGGACTAGCGGGGCCCTAACAGATACGCAGTATTTT. It encodes CASSMGTSGALTDTQYF. Variable domain in full (rest from reference TRBV19 and TRBJ2-3): DGGITQSPKYLFRKEGQNVTLSCEQNLNHDAMYWYRQDPGQGLRLIYYSQIVNDFQKGDIAEGYSVSREKKESFPLTVTSAQKNPTAFYLCASSMGTSGALTDTQYFGPGTRLTVL.

Remarks on this clone: Compared with germline, one end of the junction differs, possibly owing to a read error. This rearrangement joins TRBV7-7 to TRBJ2-5; D is possibly TRBD2 (6 bases). Looked up from germline, CDR1 is SSHAT and CDR2 is FNYEAQ (reference sequence). This CDR3 spans 16 amino acids. CDR3 residues: CASSLDGGRNGETQYF. CDR3 bases: TGTGCTAGCAGCTTAGATGGAGGGCGTAATGGGGAGACCCAGTACTTC.

The genes are TRBV7-2 and TRBJ2-7, with 7 bases lining up with TRBD1. Germline CDR1 is SGHTA and CDR2 is FQGNSA. J gave up 1 base and V 1 base, and 4 bases lay outside the gene matches. The CDR3 is 15 amino acids. This CDR3 reads CASSLGRDRSYEQYF. The CDR3 DNA follows: TGTGCCAGCAGCTTAGGTAGGGACAGATCCTACGAGCAGTACTTC.

The V gene is TRBV6-5, the J gene TRBJ1-1; D gene unclear. This CDR3 is 11 amino acids long. Trimming left V 8 bases short and J 7 bases short, with 11 bases between. Germline lookup yields CDR1 MNHEY and CDR2 SVGAGI. The CDR3 sequence is CASSMQVEAFF. The CDR3 region has the DNA TGTGCCAGCTCGATGCAGGTTGAAGCTTTCTTT.

The V gene is TRBV4-2, the J gene TRBJ1-2; D not certain. Trimming cost V 0 bases and J 4 bases, with 12 bases left between them. Germline V gives CDR1 LGHNA, CDR2 YNFKEQ. The CDR3 totals 15 residues. CDR3 bases: TGTGCCAGCAGCCAAGATGGTGGAGGGTTCTATGGCTACACCTTC. It yields the protein CASSQDGGGFYGYTF.

V and J are TRBV6-4 and TRBJ1-1; tentatively, D is TRBD1 (6 bases). The CDR3 sequence is 15 residues long. The ends were cut back, 6 bases at V and 3 bases at J, with 17 bases in the middle. Germline CDR1 is MRHNA and CDR2 is SNTAGT. The CDR3 loop reads CASRYSPGADTEAFF. The CDR3 DNA reads TGTGCCAGCAGGTACAGCCCAGGGGCTGACACTGAAGCTTTCTTT.